The present entry profiles one T cell receptor beta chain with its context. From the second PCR step, alpha and beta chains were amplified apart. The data were taken from a study of naive and memory T cell subsets. Both TRBC1 and TRBC2 were covered by a beta constant-region primer of two equimolar oligonucleotides. Four rounds of PCR amplified the ligated cDNA using nested alpha and beta constant-region primers plus SP2. The cDNA 3' end received a ligated single-stranded oligonucleotide carrying the SP2 primer and a 12-nucleotide UMI. A single record per CDR3 protein comes from TCRdb applying MiXCR to the UMI-ligation and nested PCR reads. The table shows 100,000 to 150,000 distinct CDR3 sequences, with 36% occurring only once. The CDR3 length is 14 residues. CDR1 and CDR2 (germline): GTSNPN, SVGIG (reference sequence). The ends were cut back, 7 bases at V and 0 bases at J, with 12 bases in the middle.

The origin of this receptor is a human donor in good health. The sequenced sample was central memory CD4+ T cells from blood. The V gene is TRBV30, the J gene TRBJ2-2; D is unclear. DNA of the CDR3: TGTGCCTCGACTCGAAACGCGAACACCGGGGAGCTGTTTTTT. It encodes CASTRNANTGELFF.